Listed below are T cell receptor beta chains from one sample, sequenced in a study of blood T cell repertoires in COVID-19. Assay used: immunoSEQ multiplex PCR; TCRdb lists only in-frame clones, some missing. The table shows about 240,000 clones, with approximately 86% occurring only once. The sequencing sample was made of PBMCs or T cells enriched from blood (not recorded which). These receptors came from a woman in her thirties or forties with acute COVID-19. Both conserved end residues are part of each CDR3. D genes are given only for firm matches. The size entry is marked missing in some rows and otherwise reads once, few, many or a size class.

D gene	J gene	V gene	clone size	CDR3 DNA	CDR3 protein
TRBD2	TRBJ2-2	TRBV12-5	.	TGTGCTAGTGGTTTGGTTGTATTACTAGCGGGAGCGGGCGAGGGCACCGGGGAGCTGTTTTTT	CASGLVVLLAGAGEGTGELFF
TRBD1	TRBJ2-3	TRBV7-3	.	TGTGCCAGCAGCCCGGGGGCAGGGGGCCCAGATACGCAGTATTTT	CASSPGAGGPDTQYF
TRBD1	TRBJ2-7	TRBV27	.	TGTGCCAGCAGACCCTTAACAGGGGCCGAGCAGTACTTC	CASRPLTGAEQYF
.	TRBJ2-1	TRBV9	.	TGTGCCAGCAGCGTGGAGGGGGGGAGTACGCAGTTCTTC	CASSVEGGSTQFF
.	TRBJ1-1	TRBV30	.	TGTGCCTGGAGTGACCCAGGGCAGGGACATATCACTGAAGCTTTCTTT	CAWSDPGQGHITEAFF
TRBD2	TRBJ2-7	TRBV6-5	.	TGTGCCAGCAGCAGCTGGTTAGCGGGAGGGTCCGAGCAGTACTTC	CASSSWLAGGSEQYF
TRBD2	TRBJ2-2	TRBV19	.	TGTGCCAGTAGTAGCATGGGGACTACGAACACCGGGGAGCTGTTTTTT	CASSSMGTTNTGELFF
.	TRBJ1-5	TRBV2	.	TGTGCCAGCAGAGAGACAGAAGAAAATCAGCCCCAGCATTTT	CASRETEENQPQHF
TRBD1	TRBJ1-2	TRBV18	.	TGTGCCAGCTCACCCGGGGGGACAGGAGATGGCTACACCTTC	CASSPGGTGDGYTF
.	TRBJ1-2	TRBV19	.	TGTGCCAGTTCACAGGCGGTCTATGGCTACACCTTC	CASSQAVYGYTF
TRBD2	TRBJ2-1	TRBV11-3	.	TGTGCCAGCAGCTTGCGGACTAGCGGAAGCAATGAGCAGTTCTTC	CASSLRTSGSNEQFF
.	TRBJ1-2	TRBV19	.	TGTGCCAGTAGTAGGAGGGTGGAATATGGCTACACCTTC	CASSRRVEYGYTF
TRBD1	TRBJ1-5	TRBV19	.	TGTGCCAGTAGTATGGCAGGGGGCGGTCAGCCCCAGCATTTT	CASSMAGGGQPQHF
TRBD2	TRBJ2-7	TRBV3-1/TRBV3-2	.	TGTGCCAGCAGCCAAGTCAGCGGGAGAATGTACGAGCAGTACTTC	CASSQVSGRMYEQYF
TRBD2	TRBJ2-1	TRBV9	many	TGTGCCAGCAGCGTAGACGGGGGGACCACCTACAATGAGCAGTTCTTC	CASSVDGGTTYNEQFF
.	TRBJ2-7	TRBV5-6	few	TGTGCCAGCAGCCGATGGCGCGACAGCCGGTCTGAGCAGTACTTC	CASSRWRDSRSEQYF
TRBD2	TRBJ2-5	TRBV5-1	.	TGCGCCAGCAGCCCCTTGGGACTAGCGGGAGAGAAAGAGACCCAGTACTTC	CASSPLGLAGEKETQYF
TRBD1	TRBJ1-2	TRBV9	.	TGTGCCAGCAGCGTAGCAGGACAGGGACCTAACTATGGCTACACCTTC	CASSVAGQGPNYGYTF
.	TRBJ1-5	TRBV27	.	TGTGCCAGCAGTTTAAGCCAGGGCGGGCCCCAGCATTTT	CASSLSQGGPQHF
.	TRBJ2-3	TRBV21-1	.	TGTGCCAGCAGCAGGACTAGCGGGAGTTCAGATACGCAGTATTTT	CASSRTSGSSDTQYF
TRBD1	TRBJ2-5	TRBV7-3	.	TGTGCCAGCAGCTTCTCCGGGGGACAGGGGCAAGAGACCCAGTACTTC	CASSFSGGQGQETQYF
TRBD2	TRBJ2-5	TRBV3-1/TRBV3-2	.	TGTGCCAGCAGCCACCAGACTAGCGGGAGTCGGGAGACCCAGTACTTC	CASSHQTSGSRETQYF
.	TRBJ2-1	TRBV5-1	.	TGCGCCAGCAGCTTGGCCGGGGCCTACAATGAGCAGTTCTTC	CASSLAGAYNEQFF
.	TRBJ1-1	TRBV21-1	.	TGTGCCAGCAGCAAAGGGACAACGAACACTGAAGCTTTCTTT	CASSKGTTNTEAFF
TRBD2	TRBJ2-3	TRBV19	.	TGTGCCAGTAGTATCCCAAGCGGGAGGACAGATACGCAGTATTTT	CASSIPSGRTDTQYF
TRBD2	TRBJ2-3	TRBV19	.	TGTGCCAGTAGTATAGACGATACTAGCGGGAGTTCTAGCACAGATACGCAGTATTTT	CASSIDDTSGSSSTDTQYF
TRBD2	TRBJ2-7	TRBV3-1/TRBV3-2	.	TGTGCCAGCAGCTCCCCATCCAGGCGGGAGGCCTCCTACGAGCAGTACTTC	CASSSPSRREASYEQYF
.	TRBJ1-5	TRBV30	.	TGTGCCTGGAGTGGCACGGGAGGGCACCAGCCCCAGCATTTT	CAWSGTGGHQPQHF
.	TRBJ2-7	TRBV27	.	TGTGCCAGCAGTTTAAGAGGGTTTGGGTCCTACGAGCAGTACTTC	CASSLRGFGSYEQYF
.	TRBJ2-7	TRBV7-8	once	TGTGCCAGCAGCTTAGGCCGGGACATCCTCTCCTACGAGCAGTACTTC	CASSLGRDILSYEQYF
TRBD1	TRBJ1-2	TRBV11-2	.	TGTGCCAGCAGCTTAGGGGGGACAGGGGATGGCTACACCTTC	CASSLGGTGDGYTF
TRBD1	TRBJ2-2	TRBV24-1	.	TGTGCCACCAGTGCCCTACAGGGGGTCGCGAACACCGGGGAGCTGTTTTTT	CATSALQGVANTGELFF
TRBD1	TRBJ1-4	TRBV24-1	once	TGTGCCACTCAGGGGGACGGAAATGAAAAACTGTTTTTT	CATQGDGNEKLFF
.	TRBJ2-7	TRBV6-2/TRBV6-3	.	TGTGCCAGCAGTTACGGGGGGGCGCGCAGTTCTCACGAGCAGTACTTC	CASSYGGARSSHEQYF
.	TRBJ2-7	TRBV6-5	.	TGTGCCAGCAGTTACTCGAGGGATATCGGGTACGAGCAGTACTTC	CASSYSRDIGYEQYF
.	TRBJ2-1	TRBV27	.	TGTGCCAGCAGTTTAGTCAGTCCCCCGAACAATGAGCAGTTCTTC	CASSLVSPPNNEQFF
TRBD2	TRBJ2-3	TRBV29-1	.	TGCAGCGTCAGACTAGCGGGAGGTAGGACAGATACGCAGTATTTT	CSVRLAGGRTDTQYF
TRBD2	TRBJ2-1	TRBV25-1	.	TGTGCCAGCAGTACCCTAGCGGGAACCTACAATGAGCAGTTCTTC	CASSTLAGTYNEQFF
.	TRBJ2-7	TRBV5-1	.	TGCGCCAGCAGCTTTTATTCCTACGAGCAGTACTTC	CASSFYSYEQYF
.	TRBJ2-4	TRBV9	.	TGTGCCAGCAGCGTAGAAGCTGCTGCCAAAAACATTCAGTACTTC	CASSVEAAAKNIQYF
.	TRBJ2-1	TRBV28	.	TGTGCCAGCAGCTCCTCCCCAATTAGGTTCTTC	CASSSSPIRFF
.	TRBJ1-4	TRBV9	.	TGTGCCAGCAGCGTAGGGCCTCAGGGGATGGGTGAAAAACTGTTTTTT	CASSVGPQGMGEKLFF